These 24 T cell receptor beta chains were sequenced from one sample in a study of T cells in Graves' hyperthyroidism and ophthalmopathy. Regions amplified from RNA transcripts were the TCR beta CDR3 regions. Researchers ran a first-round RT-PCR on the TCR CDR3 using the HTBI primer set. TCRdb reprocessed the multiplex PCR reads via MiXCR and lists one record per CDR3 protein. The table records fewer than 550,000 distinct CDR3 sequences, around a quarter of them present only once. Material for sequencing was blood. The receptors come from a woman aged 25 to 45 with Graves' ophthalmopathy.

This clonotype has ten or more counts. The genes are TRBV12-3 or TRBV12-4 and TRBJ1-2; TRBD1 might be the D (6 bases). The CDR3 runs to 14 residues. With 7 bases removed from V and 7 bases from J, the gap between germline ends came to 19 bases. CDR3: CASKGAGQGGGYTF. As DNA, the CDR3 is TGTGCCAGCAAAGGGGCAGGCCAAGGGGGTGGCTACACCTTC.

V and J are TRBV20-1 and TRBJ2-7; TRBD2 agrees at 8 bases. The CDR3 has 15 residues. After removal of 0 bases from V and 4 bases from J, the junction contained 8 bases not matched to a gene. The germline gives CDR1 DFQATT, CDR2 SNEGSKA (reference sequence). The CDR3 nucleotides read TGCAGTGCTAGAGATCTTGAGCGGGAGAGGTACGAGCAGTACTTC. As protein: CSARDLERERYEQYF.

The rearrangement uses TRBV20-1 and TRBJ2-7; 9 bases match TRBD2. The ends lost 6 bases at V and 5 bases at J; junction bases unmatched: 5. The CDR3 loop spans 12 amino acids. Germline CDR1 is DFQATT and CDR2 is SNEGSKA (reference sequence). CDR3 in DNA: TGCAGTGCGCGGGGGGGACCTGACGAGCAGTACTTC. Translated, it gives CSARGGPDEQYF.

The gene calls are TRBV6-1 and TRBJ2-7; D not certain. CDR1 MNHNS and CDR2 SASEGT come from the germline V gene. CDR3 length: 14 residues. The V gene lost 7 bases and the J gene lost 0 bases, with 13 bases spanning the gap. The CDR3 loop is CASTGSLDSYEQYF. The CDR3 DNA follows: TGTGCCAGCACAGGTTCCCTCGACTCCTACGAGCAGTACTTC.

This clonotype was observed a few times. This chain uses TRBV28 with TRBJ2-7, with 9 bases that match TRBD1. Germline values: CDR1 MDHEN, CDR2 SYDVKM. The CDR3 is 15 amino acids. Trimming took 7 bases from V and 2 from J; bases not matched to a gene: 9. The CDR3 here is CASTPPGTGPYEQYF. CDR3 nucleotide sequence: TGTGCCAGCACCCCCCCCGGGACAGGGCCCTACGAGCAGTACTTC.

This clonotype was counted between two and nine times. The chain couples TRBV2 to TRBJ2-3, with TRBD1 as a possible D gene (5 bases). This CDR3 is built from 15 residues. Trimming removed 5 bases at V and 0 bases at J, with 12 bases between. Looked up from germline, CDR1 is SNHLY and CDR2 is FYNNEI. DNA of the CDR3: TGTGCCAGCAGTCGCACAGGAGCTAGCACAGATACGCAGTATTTT. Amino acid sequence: CASSRTGASTDTQYF.

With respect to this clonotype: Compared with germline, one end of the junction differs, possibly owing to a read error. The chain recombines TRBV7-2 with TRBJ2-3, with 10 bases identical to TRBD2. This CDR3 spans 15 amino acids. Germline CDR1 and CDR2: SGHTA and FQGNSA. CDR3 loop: CASTLAGGPTDTQYF. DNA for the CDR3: TGTGCCAGCACCTTAGCGGGAGGCCCCACAGATACGCAGTATTTT.

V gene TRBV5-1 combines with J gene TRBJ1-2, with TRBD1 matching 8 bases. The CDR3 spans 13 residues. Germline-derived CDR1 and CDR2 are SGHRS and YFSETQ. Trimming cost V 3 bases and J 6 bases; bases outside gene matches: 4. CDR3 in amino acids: CASSSDRVNGYTF. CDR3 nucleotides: TGCGCCAGCAGCTCGGACAGGGTGAATGGCTACACCTTC.

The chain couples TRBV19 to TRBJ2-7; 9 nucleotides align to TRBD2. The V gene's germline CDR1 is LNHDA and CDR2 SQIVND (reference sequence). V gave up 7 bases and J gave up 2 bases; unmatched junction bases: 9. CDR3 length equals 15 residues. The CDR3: CASTDTSGSAYEQYF. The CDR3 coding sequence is TGTGCCAGTACCGATACTAGCGGGTCCGCCTACGAGCAGTACTTC. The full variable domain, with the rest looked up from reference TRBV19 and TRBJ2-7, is DGGITQSPKYLFRKEGQNVTLSCEQNLNHDAMYWYRQDPGQGLRLIYYSQIVNDFQKGDIAEGYSVSREKKESFPLTVTSAQKNPTAFYLCASTDTSGSAYEQYFGPGTRLTVT.

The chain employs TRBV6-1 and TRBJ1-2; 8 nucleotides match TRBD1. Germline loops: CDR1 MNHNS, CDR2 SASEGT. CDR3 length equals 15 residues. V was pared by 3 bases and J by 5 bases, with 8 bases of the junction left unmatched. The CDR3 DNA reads TGTGCCAGCAGTGACCCAGGGGGCAGTCGTTATGGCTACACCTTC. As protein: CASSDPGGSRYGYTF.

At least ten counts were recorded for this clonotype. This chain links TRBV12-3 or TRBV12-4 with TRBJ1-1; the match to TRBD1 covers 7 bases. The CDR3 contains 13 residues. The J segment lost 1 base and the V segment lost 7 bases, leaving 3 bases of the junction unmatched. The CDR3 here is CASTRQGNTEAFF. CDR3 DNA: TGTGCCAGCACCAGACAGGGGAACACTGAAGCTTTCTTT.

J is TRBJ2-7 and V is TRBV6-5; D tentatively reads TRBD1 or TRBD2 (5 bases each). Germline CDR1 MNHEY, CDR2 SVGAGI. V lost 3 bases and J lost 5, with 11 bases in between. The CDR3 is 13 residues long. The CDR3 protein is CASSYKGSDEQYF. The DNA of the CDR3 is TGTGCCAGCAGTTATAAGGGGAGCGACGAGCAGTACTTC.

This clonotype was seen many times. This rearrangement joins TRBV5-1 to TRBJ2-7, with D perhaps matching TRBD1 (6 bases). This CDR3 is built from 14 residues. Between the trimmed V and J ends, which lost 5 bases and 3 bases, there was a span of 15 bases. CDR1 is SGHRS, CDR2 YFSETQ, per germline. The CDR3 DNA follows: TGCGCCAGCAGTCTCCCCGACAGGATCTACGAGCAGTACTTC. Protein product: CASSLPDRIYEQYF.

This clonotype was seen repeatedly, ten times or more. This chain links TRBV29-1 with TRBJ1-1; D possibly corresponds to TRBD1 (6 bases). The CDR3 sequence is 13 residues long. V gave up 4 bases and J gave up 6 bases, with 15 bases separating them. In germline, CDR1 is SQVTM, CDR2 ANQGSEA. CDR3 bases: TGCAGCGTTGGTCAAACGGGACACTCTGAAGCTTTCTTT. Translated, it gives CSVGQTGHSEAFF.

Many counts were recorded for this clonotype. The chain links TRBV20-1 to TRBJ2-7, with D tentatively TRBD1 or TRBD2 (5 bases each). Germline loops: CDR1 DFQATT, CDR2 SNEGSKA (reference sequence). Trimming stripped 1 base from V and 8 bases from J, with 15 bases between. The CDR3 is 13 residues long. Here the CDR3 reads CSARARGGLKQYF. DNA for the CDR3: TGCAGTGCTAGAGCTCGTGGGGGATTAAAGCAGTACTTC.

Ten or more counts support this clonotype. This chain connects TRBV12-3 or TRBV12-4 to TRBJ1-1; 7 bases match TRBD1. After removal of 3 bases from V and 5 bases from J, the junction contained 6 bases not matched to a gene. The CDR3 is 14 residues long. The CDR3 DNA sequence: TGTGCCAGCAGTTTGGTAGGGGGACAGACTGAAGCTTTCTTT. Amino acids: CASSLVGGQTEAFF.

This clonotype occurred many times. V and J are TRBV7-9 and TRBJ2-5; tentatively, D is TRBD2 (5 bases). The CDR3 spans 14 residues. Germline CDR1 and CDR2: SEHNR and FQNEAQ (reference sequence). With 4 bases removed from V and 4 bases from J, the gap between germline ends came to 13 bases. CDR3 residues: CASSYDYRRETQYF. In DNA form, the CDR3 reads TGTGCCAGCAGCTACGACTACCGGCGAGAGACCCAGTACTTC.

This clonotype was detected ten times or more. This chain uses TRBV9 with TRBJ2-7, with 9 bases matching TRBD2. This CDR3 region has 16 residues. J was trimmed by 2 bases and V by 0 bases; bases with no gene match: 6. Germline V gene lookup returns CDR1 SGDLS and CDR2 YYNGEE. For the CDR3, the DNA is TGTGCCAGCAGCGTAGGGGGTAGCGGGGGACCCTACGAGCAGTACTTC. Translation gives CASSVGGSGGPYEQYF.

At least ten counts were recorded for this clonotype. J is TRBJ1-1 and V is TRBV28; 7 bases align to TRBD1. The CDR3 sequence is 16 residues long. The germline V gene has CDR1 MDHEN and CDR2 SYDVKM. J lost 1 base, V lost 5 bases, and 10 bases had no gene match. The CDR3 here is CASSAPTGRANTEAFF. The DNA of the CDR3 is TGTGCCAGCAGTGCCCCGACAGGGCGTGCGAACACTGAAGCTTTCTTT.

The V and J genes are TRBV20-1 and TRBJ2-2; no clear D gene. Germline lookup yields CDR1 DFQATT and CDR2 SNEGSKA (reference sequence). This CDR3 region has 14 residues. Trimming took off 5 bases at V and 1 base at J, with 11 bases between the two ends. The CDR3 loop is CSAPTSVNTGELFF. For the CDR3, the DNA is TGCAGTGCTCCGACATCGGTGAACACCGGGGAGCTGTTTTTT.

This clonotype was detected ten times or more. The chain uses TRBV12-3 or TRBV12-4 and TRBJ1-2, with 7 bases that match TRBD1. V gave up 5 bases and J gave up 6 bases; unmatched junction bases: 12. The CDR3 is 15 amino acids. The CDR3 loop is CASSTTTGQFNGYTF. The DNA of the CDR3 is TGTGCCAGCAGTACCACGACGGGACAGTTTAATGGCTACACCTTC.

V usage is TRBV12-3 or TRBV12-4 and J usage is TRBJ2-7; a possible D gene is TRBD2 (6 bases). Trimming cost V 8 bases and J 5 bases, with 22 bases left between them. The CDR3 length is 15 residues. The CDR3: CASSQDSGGAHEQYF. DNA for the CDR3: TGTGCCAGCTCCCAAGATAGCGGAGGGGCTCACGAGCAGTACTTC.

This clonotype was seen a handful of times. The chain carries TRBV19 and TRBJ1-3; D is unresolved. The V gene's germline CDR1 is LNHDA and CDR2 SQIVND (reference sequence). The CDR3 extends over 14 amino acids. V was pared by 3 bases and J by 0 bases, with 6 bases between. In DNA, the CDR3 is TGTGCCAGTAGTATGGGAGTCTCTGGAAACACCATATATTTT. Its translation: CASSMGVSGNTIYF.

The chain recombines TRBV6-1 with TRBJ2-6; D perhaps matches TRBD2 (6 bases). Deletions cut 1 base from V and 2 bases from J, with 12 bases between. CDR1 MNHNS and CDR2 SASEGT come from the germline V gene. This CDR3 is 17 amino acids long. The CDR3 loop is CASSEEEGSPGANVLTF. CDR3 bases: TGTGCCAGCAGTGAAGAGGAGGGATCGCCTGGGGCCAACGTCCTGACTTTC.